These 18 T cell receptor beta chains came from one sample sequenced in a study of T cells in Graves' hyperthyroidism and ophthalmopathy. RNA transcripts were the template for amplifying TCR beta CDR3 regions. An initial round of RT-PCR targeting the TCR CDR3 relied on the HTBI primer set. One entry per CDR3 protein results from TCRdb running MiXCR on the multiplex PCR reads. The data show 600,000 to 750,000 distinct CDR3 sequences, approximately 15% seen once. The sample taken for sequencing was blood. These receptors were taken from a man in his fifties or sixties with Graves' hyperthyroidism.

This clonotype was recorded many times. The chain joins TRBV2 to TRBJ2-1; possibly TRBD1 for D (5 bases). This CDR3 has 14 amino acids. Germline-derived CDR1 and CDR2 are SNHLY and FYNNEI. V lost 8 bases to trimming and J lost 6 bases, with 17 bases between them. CDR3 amino acids: CASGATLSSNEQFF. The CDR3 DNA reads TGTGCCAGCGGGGCCACTCTCTCTTCCAATGAGCAGTTCTTC. Supplemented by reference TRBV2 and TRBJ2-1, the full variable domain reads EPEVTQTPSHQVTQMGQEVILRCVPISNHLYFYWYRQILGQKVEFLVSFYNNEISEKSEIFDDQFSVERPDGSNFTLKIRSTKLEDSAMYFCASGATLSSNEQFFGPGTRLTVL.

This clonotype was seen ten or more times. The J gene is TRBJ2-1, the V gene TRBV28; 7 bases agree with TRBD1. V dropped 5 bases and J dropped 4; count of bases not matched to a gene: 20. This CDR3 spans 19 amino acids. Germline V gene lookup returns CDR1 MDHEN and CDR2 SYDVKM. In nucleotides, the CDR3 is TGTGCCAGCAGTCTTGCTACCCGCCCAGGGGGTGAGGTTTACAATGAGCAGTTCTTC. Residues: CASSLATRPGGEVYNEQFF.

The count of this clonotype is one. The chain links TRBV27 to TRBJ1-1; 8 bases align to TRBD1. The CDR3 consists of 14 residues. The V and J ends lost 10 bases and 5 bases, in that order; junction bases with no gene match: 12. Looked up from germline, CDR1 is MNHEY and CDR2 is SMNVEV (reference sequence). The CDR3 protein is CAIADRASRTEAFF. The CDR3 region has the DNA TGTGCCATTGCGGACAGGGCTTCGAGAACTGAAGCTTTCTTT.

This clonotype was recorded a few times. The chain combines TRBV7-2 with TRBJ2-3, with 7 bases matching TRBD2. This CDR3 is 17 amino acids long. With 1 base clipped from V and 7 bases from J, the junction kept 14 bases outside the gene matches. In germline, CDR1 is SGHTA, CDR2 FQGNSA. The CDR3 region is CASSLGPAGALSNTQYF. The DNA for the CDR3 is TGTGCCAGCAGCTTAGGACCGGCGGGAGCCCTATCAAATACGCAGTATTTT. The full variable domain, with the rest looked up from reference TRBV7-2 and TRBJ2-3, is GAGVSQSPSNKVTEKGKDVELRCDPISGHTALYWYRQSLGQGLEFLIYFQGNSAPDKSGLPSDRFSAERTGGSVSTLTIQRTQQEDSAVYLCASSLGPAGALSNTQYFGPGTRLTVL.

This clonotype was seen a handful of times. The chain is built from TRBV20-1 and TRBJ2-3; D is unresolved. Germline V lookup: CDR1 DFQATT, CDR2 SNEGSKA (reference sequence). Between the trimmed V and J ends, which lost 6 bases and 7 bases, there was a span of 11 bases. The CDR3 has 11 amino acids. The CDR3 here is CSALIGHTQYF. As DNA, the CDR3 is TGCAGTGCCCTTATTGGTCATACGCAGTATTTT.

The CDR3 DNA sequence: TGTGCCAGCCAGCGAGAGTTCGCGAACACCGGGGAGCTGTTTTTT. Protein sequence: CASQREFANTGELFF. The rearrangement joins TRBV7-6 to TRBJ2-2, with no clear D. Germline CDR1 SGHVS, CDR2 FNYEAQ. The V end lost 8 bases, the J end lost 0 bases, and 13 bases lay between the germline ends. This CDR3 comprises 15 residues.

Only a few counts were recorded for this clonotype. The V call is TRBV6-1, the J call TRBJ2-1; 9 nucleotides line up with TRBD2. Germline CDR1 and CDR2: MNHNS and SASEGT. Trimming removed 4 bases from V and 7 bases from J; junction bases left unmatched: 8. This CDR3 region has 15 residues. The CDR3 sequence: CASSGGGLAKNEQFF. DNA for the CDR3: TGTGCCAGCAGTGGCGGTGGACTAGCGAAGAATGAGCAGTTCTTC.

The J gene is TRBJ1-4, the V gene TRBV19; 11 nucleotides align to TRBD1. CDR3 length equals 15 residues. CDR1 and CDR2 from the germline V gene are LNHDA and SQIVND (reference sequence). Unmatched junction bases numbered 10, after V lost 9 bases and J lost 7 bases. Here the CDR3 DNA reads TGTGCCAGCAGATGGACAGGGGGCGAAAGTGAAAAACTGTTTTTT. Amino acid sequence: CASRWTGGESEKLFF.

The chain couples TRBV6-4 to TRBJ1-1; no reliable D call. In germline, CDR1 is MRHNA, CDR2 SNTAGT. CDR3 length equals 12 residues. Trimming took 7 bases from V and 5 from J, leaving 11 bases between them. The CDR3 loop reads CASKGVGTEAFF. The CDR3 DNA reads as TGTGCCAGCAAGGGAGTAGGAACTGAAGCTTTCTTT.

The chain combines TRBV2 with TRBJ2-1, with TRBD2 identical over 11 bases. The ends lost 6 bases at V and 4 bases at J; junction bases unmatched: 8. There are 16 residues in the CDR3. Germline CDR1 is SNHLY and CDR2 is FYNNEI. The CDR3 region is CASSSEGLAEYNEQFF. DNA of the CDR3: TGTGCCAGCAGCTCTGAGGGACTAGCGGAATACAATGAGCAGTTCTTC. The whole variable domain, filled in from reference TRBV2 and TRBJ2-1, reads EPEVTQTPSHQVTQMGQEVILRCVPISNHLYFYWYRQILGQKVEFLVSFYNNEISEKSEIFDDQFSVERPDGSNFTLKIRSTKLEDSAMYFCASSSEGLAEYNEQFFGPGTRLTVL.

The sample holds a few counts of this clonotype. V usage is TRBV28 and J usage is TRBJ1-3; D may be TRBD1 (5 bases). The V gene lost 5 bases and the J gene lost 3 bases, with 8 bases spanning the gap. Germline-derived CDR1 and CDR2 are MDHEN and SYDVKM. The CDR3 is 13 amino acids. CDR3 nucleotides: TGTGCCAGCAGTGGGACGTTTGGAAACACCATATATTTT. This gives the protein CASSGTFGNTIYF.

This clonotype was counted a few times. The chain combines TRBV5-1 with TRBJ2-5; D possibly uses TRBD1 or TRBD2 (5 bases each). V dropped 4 bases and J dropped 1 base, with 14 bases sitting between them. Germline loops: CDR1 SGHRS, CDR2 YFSETQ. This CDR3 region has 15 residues. CDR3 in DNA: TGCGCCAGCAGCAGTGAGGGACGGATCCAAGAGACCCAGTACTTC. Protein: CASSSEGRIQETQYF.

This clonotype was picked up many times. The chain links TRBV12-3 or TRBV12-4 to TRBJ1-5; D not certain. V dropped 6 bases and J dropped 3 bases, with 6 bases sitting between them. This CDR3 spans 12 amino acids. The chain's CDR3 is CASRIHNQPQHF. In nucleotides, the CDR3 is TGTGCCAGCAGGATACACAATCAGCCCCAGCATTTT.

The gene calls are TRBV11-3 and TRBJ2-3; 10 bases fit TRBD2. The V gene's germline CDR1 is SGHNT and CDR2 YENEEA. Trimming cost V 5 bases and J 6 bases; bases outside gene matches: 5. This CDR3 spans 14 amino acids. CDR3 sequence (DNA): TGTGCCAGCAGCCTAGGACTAGCGGATGATACGCAGTATTTT. Amino acids: CASSLGLADDTQYF.

This clonotype was recorded at least ten times. This rearrangement joins TRBV12-3 or TRBV12-4 to TRBJ1-1; 8 bases map to TRBD1. V lost 2 bases to trimming and J lost 0 bases; unmatched junction nucleotides: 2. This CDR3 is 15 amino acids long. CDR3 sequence: CASSLQGAMNTEAFF. CDR3 nucleotides: TGTGCCAGCAGTTTACAGGGGGCAATGAACACTGAAGCTTTCTTT.

The sample holds many counts of this clonotype. The CDR3 here is CASSHGVGVVHEQYF. The CDR3, as DNA: TGTGCCAGCAGTCACGGCGTGGGAGTGGTCCACGAGCAGTACTTC. V gene TRBV6-2 or TRBV6-3 combines with J gene TRBJ2-7, with a weak D call TRBD2 (5 bases). Deletions cut 5 bases from V and 5 bases from J, with 19 bases between. CDR1 MNHEY and CDR2 SVGEGT come from the germline V gene. This CDR3 comprises 15 residues.

The table lists this clonotype with many counts. J is TRBJ1-4 and V is TRBV25-1; D is unresolved. CDR1 and CDR2 (germline): MGHDK, SYGVNS. V was pared by 3 bases and J by 3 bases, with 5 bases between. This CDR3 has 13 amino acids. Written as DNA, the CDR3 is TGTGCCAGCAGTGATCGGGCTAATGAAAAACTGTTTTTT. It is translated as CASSDRANEKLFF.

To note about this clonotype: This sequence may be a read error, since a much larger clone differs from it by one base. This rearrangement joins TRBV7-9 to TRBJ2-5; no clear D. Germline V CDR1 and CDR2: SEHNR, FQNEAQ (reference sequence). V was cut by 5 bases and J by 7 bases, with 17 bases left in between. CDR3 length: 14 amino acids. This CDR3 reads CASSPTARQWTQYF. CDR3 nucleotide sequence: TGTGCCAGCAGCCCAACGGCGAGACAATGGACCCAGTACTTC.